The TCR beta chain under discussion was sequenced for a study of OX40 agonist ivuxolimab in advanced cancers. The repertoire was sequenced with immunoSEQ multiplex PCR; TCRdb's copy has only in-frame clones and lacks some. The sample has 90,000 or so clones; around 91% are singletons. CDR1 and CDR2 from the germline V gene are SGDLS and YYNGEE. This CDR3 contains 16 residues. V shed 4 bases and J 6 bases; nucleotides not matched to a gene: 8. General observations from the study: Expanded peripheral T cell antigen specificity was not determined.

For this clone: Its antigen remains unidentified.

The clonotype comes from an adult with an advanced solid tumor such as melanoma, head and neck, liver or kidney cancer. This specimen consisted of CD4+ or CD8+ T cells sorted from blood, obtained in a trial of the OX40 agonist ivuxolimab. The rearrangement joins TRBV9 to TRBJ2-2, with 11 bases lining up with TRBD1. The CDR3 loop is CASSLPGTGGAGELFF. The CDR3 region has the DNA TGTGCCAGCAGCCTCCCCGGGACAGGGGGGGCCGGGGAGCTGTTTTTT. Using reference TRBV9 and TRBJ2-2 for the parts outside the CDR3, the full variable domain is DSGVTQTPKHLITATGQRVTLRCSPRSGDLSVYWYQQSLDQGLQFLIQYYNGEERAKGNILERFSAQQFPDLHSELNLSSLELGDSALYFCASSLPGTGGAGELFFGEGSRLTVL.